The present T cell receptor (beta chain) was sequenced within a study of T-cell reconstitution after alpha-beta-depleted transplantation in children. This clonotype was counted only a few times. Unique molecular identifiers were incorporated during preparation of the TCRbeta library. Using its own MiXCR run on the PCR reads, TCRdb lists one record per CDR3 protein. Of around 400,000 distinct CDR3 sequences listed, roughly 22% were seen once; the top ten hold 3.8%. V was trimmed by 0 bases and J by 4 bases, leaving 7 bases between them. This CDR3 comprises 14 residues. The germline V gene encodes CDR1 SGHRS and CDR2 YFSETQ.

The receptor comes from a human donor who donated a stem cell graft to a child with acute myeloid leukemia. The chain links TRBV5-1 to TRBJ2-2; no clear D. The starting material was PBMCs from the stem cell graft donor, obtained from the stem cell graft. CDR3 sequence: CASSLGQRTGELFF. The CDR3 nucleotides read TGCGCCAGCAGCTTGGGGCAGCGCACCGGGGAGCTGTTTTTT.